This T cell receptor beta chain was captured by sequencing in a study of cytomegalovirus exposure and HLA in healthy donors. For the study at large: An earlier analysis found fewer than 140 million unique TCR beta sequences from approximately 190 million T cells. An early data release held 79 million or so unique TCRs from HLA-typed donors. The Caucasian-associated ancestry cluster held over 65% of more than 350 genotyped donors.

Of note for this clone: As yet, its antigen is unknown. Other DNA sequences in the sample encode the same CDR3.

The study ran its PCR with 60 Vbeta and 13 Jbeta primers. Assay used: immunoSEQ multiplex PCR; TCRdb lists only in-frame clones, some missing. The sample contains 90,000 to 110,000 clones, about 80% of which appear only once. Study observations and caveats: When presence/absence was analysed, sequencing depth was taken to be roughly uniform across donors.

The CDR3 extends over 17 amino acids. Input material: PBMCs. The TCR originated in a woman aged 45-65 years in good health and CMV-seropositive. This rearrangement joins TRBV7-5 to TRBJ2-7; the table gives TRBD2 as D, unverified against the DNA. TRBV7-5 is deemed a pseudogene. The CDR3 DNA reads TGTGTCAGAAGCTTCCCCTTCTATCTAGCGGGAGAGGTCGAGCAGTACTTC. Its protein is CVRSFPFYLAGEVEQYF.